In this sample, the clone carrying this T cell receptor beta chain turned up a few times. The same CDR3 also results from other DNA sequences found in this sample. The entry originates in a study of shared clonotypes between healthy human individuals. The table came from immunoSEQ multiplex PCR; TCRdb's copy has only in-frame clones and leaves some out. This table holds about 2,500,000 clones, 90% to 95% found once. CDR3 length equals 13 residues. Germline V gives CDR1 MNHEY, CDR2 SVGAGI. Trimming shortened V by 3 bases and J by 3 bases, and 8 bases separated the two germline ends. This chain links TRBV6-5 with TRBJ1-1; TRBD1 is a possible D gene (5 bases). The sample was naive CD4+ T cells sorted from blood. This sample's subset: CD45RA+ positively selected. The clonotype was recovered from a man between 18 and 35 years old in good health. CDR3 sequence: CASSYQGHTEAFF. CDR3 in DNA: TGTGCCAGCAGTTATCAGGGACACACTGAAGCTTTCTTT.